A single sample gave rise to the 18 T cell receptor beta chains below, sequenced in a study of human T cells and chemical hapten exposure. TCRdb re-analysed the RACE reads in MiXCR, keeping a single row per CDR3 protein. The table has 190,000 or so distinct CDR3 sequences, around 23% seen once. This sample's time point: patch test 3, about 24 weeks after DPC sensitization. The treatment was: therapeutic diphenylcyclopropenone sensitization with weekly scalp DPC. The sample was whole blood, taken in connection with sensitization to the hapten diphenylcyclopropenone (DPC). These receptors all come from a woman between 35 and 50 years old with alopecia areata. Some clones in this sample may be carry-over from other donors' samples.

In this sample, this clonotype turned up a few times. The CDR3 loop reads CSVGDRGDQPQHF. The CDR3, as DNA: TGCAGCGTTGGAGACAGGGGCGATCAGCCCCAGCATTTT. The chain carries TRBV29-1 and TRBJ1-5; 8 nucleotides line up with TRBD1. The CDR3 is made up of 13 amino acids. CDR1 and CDR2 (germline): SQVTM, ANQGSEA. V was clipped by 4 bases and J by 5 bases; unmatched bases: 4.

The chain has TRBV7-3 and TRBJ2-2, with a possible D match to TRBD1 (6 bases). CDR1 SGHTA and CDR2 FQGTGA come from the germline V gene. The CDR3 covers 18 residues. V gave up 6 bases and J gave up 0 bases, with 20 bases separating them. The CDR3 region is CASSLTPAGTTNTGELFF. The CDR3 bases are TGTGCCAGCAGTCTAACCCCCGCTGGGACAACGAACACCGGGGAGCTGTTTTTT.

This clonotype came up many times. This sequence joins TRBV29-1 and TRBJ2-7; 7 nucleotides agree with TRBD2. CDR3 size: 15 residues. The ends lost 4 bases at V and 4 bases at J; junction bases unmatched: 13. Germline V gene data show CDR1 as SQVTM and CDR2 as ANQGSEA. The CDR3 DNA reads TGCAGCGTTGGGGACCTGGCGGGAGTAGAGTACGAGCAGTACTTC. It yields the protein CSVGDLAGVEYEQYF.

This clonotype has at least ten counts. V usage is TRBV24-1 and J usage is TRBJ2-1; TRBD2 aligns across 10 bases. This CDR3 region has 19 residues. V lost 5 bases and J lost 0; bases outside the gene matches: 12. Germline V gene data show CDR1 as KGHDR and CDR2 as SFDVKD. The CDR3: CATSAGLAAGRGSYNEQFF. CDR3 DNA: TGTGCCACCAGTGCCGGACTAGCGGCTGGTCGGGGCTCCTACAATGAGCAGTTCTTC.

V and J are TRBV29-1 and TRBJ1-1; unclear D gene. The CDR3 has 11 amino acids. V dropped 2 bases and J dropped 5 bases, with 6 bases sitting between them. Germline assignment: CDR1 SQVTM and CDR2 ANQGSEA. The CDR3 spells CSVEPATEAFF. CDR3 nucleotides: TGCAGCGTTGAACCTGCGACTGAAGCTTTCTTT.

Only a few counts were recorded for this clonotype. The J gene is TRBJ2-4, the V gene TRBV20-1, with D unresolved. CDR1 is DFQATT and CDR2 is SNEGSKA in the germline V gene (reference sequence). The CDR3 is 10 residues long. Trimming stripped 1 base from V and 15 bases from J, with 10 bases between. DNA for the CDR3: TGCAGTGCTAGAGCGGTTAAAACGTACTTC. Protein product: CSARAVKTYF.

This chain connects TRBV29-1 to TRBJ2-6; D unresolved. This CDR3 comprises 14 residues. Trimming left V 6 bases short and J 0 bases short, with 9 bases between. Germline-derived CDR1 and CDR2 are SQVTM and ANQGSEA. The CDR3 DNA reads TGCAGCGTGCTACAAAGCTCTGGGGCCAACGTCCTGACTTTC. It specifies CSVLQSSGANVLTF.

J is TRBJ2-1 and V is TRBV5-1, with TRBD2 identical over 10 bases. The length of the CDR3 is 16 residues. Germline V lookup: CDR1 SGHRS, CDR2 YFSETQ. V trimming: 4 bases; J trimming: 6 bases; junction bases outside the gene matches: 10. The CDR3 bases are TGCGCCAGCAGCAGGGCCGGGACTAGCGTACTCAATGAGCAGTTCTTC. It translates to CASSRAGTSVLNEQFF.

The table lists this clonotype with many counts. The genes are TRBV5-1 and TRBJ2-7; D remains ambiguous. Between the trimmed V and J ends, which lost 2 bases and 2 bases, there was a span of 5 bases. The CDR3 is 12 residues long. Germline loops: CDR1 SGHRS, CDR2 YFSETQ. CDR3 residues: CASSFSAYEQYF. The CDR3 bases are TGCGCCAGCAGCTTTTCGGCCTACGAGCAGTACTTC.

This chain joins TRBV7-2 and TRBJ2-1, with 7 bases identical to TRBD2. The CDR3 consists of 15 residues. Germline V gene data show CDR1 as SGHTA and CDR2 as FQGNSA. J was trimmed by 4 bases and V by 2 bases; bases with no gene match: 5. CDR3 in DNA: TGTGCCAGCAGCTTAACAGCGGGGCTATACAATGAGCAGTTCTTC. This gives the protein CASSLTAGLYNEQFF.

This clonotype has more than one count but fewer than ten. The chain carries TRBV7-2 and TRBJ2-7; 10 nucleotides match TRBD2. Unmatched junction bases numbered 10, after V lost 5 bases and J lost 6 bases. This CDR3 is 15 amino acids long. CDR1 is SGHTA and CDR2 is FQGNSA in the germline V gene. As DNA, the CDR3 is TGTGCCAGCAGCCCCCCGGGACTAGCGTCTTCCGAGCAGTACTTC. Translated: CASSPPGLASSEQYF.

This rearrangement joins TRBV6-6 to TRBJ1-5, with D possibly being TRBD1 (6 bases). Germline-derived CDR1 and CDR2 are MNHNY and SVGAGI (reference sequence). V was shortened by 5 bases and J by 11 bases, with 19 bases between the two germline ends. This CDR3 has 14 residues. CDR3 amino acids: CASSPLGGWETQHF. In nucleotides, the CDR3 is TGTGCCAGCAGTCCACTAGGGGGTTGGGAAACCCAGCATTTT.

Here the CDR3 reads CSVLVHTSYEQYF. The DNA for the CDR3 is TGCAGCGTTTTGGTCCATACATCCTACGAGCAGTACTTC. The chain has TRBV29-1 and TRBJ2-7, with unresolved D. The germline V and J ends were trimmed by 5 bases and 1 base, with 12 bases remaining between them. Germline CDR1 is SQVTM and CDR2 is ANQGSEA. The CDR3 contains 13 residues.

The table lists this clonotype with a few counts. This chain uses TRBV5-4 with TRBJ2-1, with 13 bases aligning to TRBD2. This CDR3 region has 16 residues. Germline loops: CDR1 SGHNT, CDR2 YYREEE (reference sequence). J lost 6 bases, V lost 2 bases, and 5 bases had no gene match. The chain's CDR3 is CASSFGLAGEGNEQFF. The CDR3 nucleotides read TGTGCCAGCAGCTTCGGACTAGCGGGAGAGGGCAATGAGCAGTTCTTC.

This clonotype was picked up a small number of times. The rearrangement links TRBV5-1 to TRBJ1-2; D possibly corresponds to TRBD1 (6 bases). The CDR3 loop spans 16 amino acids. V gave up 0 bases and J gave up 2 bases, with 14 bases separating them. CDR1 SGHRS and CDR2 YFSETQ come from the germline V gene. The chain's CDR3 is CASSLGQATVNYGYTF. CDR3 in DNA: TGCGCCAGCAGCTTGGGACAGGCGACCGTAAACTATGGCTACACCTTC.

The table lists this clonotype with a count of one. V is TRBV6-1 and J is TRBJ1-2, with D uncertain. The CDR3 runs to 13 residues. Per the germline V gene, CDR1 is MNHNS and CDR2 is SASEGT. Trimming pared 7 bases from V and 8 bases from J, leaving 17 bases between. The CDR3 DNA reads TGTGCCAGCATTCCTGGAAAGGGAGGAGGCTACACCTTC. Protein: CASIPGKGGGYTF.

This clonotype has more than one count but fewer than ten. This sequence joins TRBV29-1 and TRBJ1-5; D is undetermined. CDR1 is SQVTM and CDR2 is ANQGSEA in the germline V gene. The CDR3 spans 14 residues. The germline V and J ends were trimmed by 4 bases and 0 bases, with 10 bases remaining between them. CDR3 residues: CSVAAENSNQPQHF. DNA of the CDR3: TGCAGCGTTGCGGCAGAAAATAGCAATCAGCCCCAGCATTTT.

This clonotype showed up just a few times. This rearrangement joins TRBV7-2 to TRBJ2-5; 12 bases are a match to TRBD2. Trimming removed 0 bases from V and 4 bases from J; junction bases left unmatched: 0. Germline CDR1 and CDR2: SGHTA and FQGNSA. The CDR3 totals 15 residues. CDR3 in DNA: TGTGCCAGCAGCTTAGCACTAGCGGGAGGAGAGACCCAGTACTTC. This codes for CASSLALAGGETQYF.